This TCR beta chain was sequenced in a study of Graves' ophthalmopathy and Graves' hyperthyroidism. Study observations and caveats: Cross-validated, the 13-signature model showed 87.88%/81.08% sensitivity/specificity, and 80%/75% in the test set.

Under 3 months in duration, the ophthalmopathy in affected donors had moderate-to-severe activity, CAS ≥3 and NOSPECS ≥4. RNA transcripts were the source from which TCR beta CDR3 regions were amplified. First-round RT-PCR with HTBI primers preceded a second-round multiplex PCR. One entry per CDR3 protein results from TCRdb running MiXCR on the multiplex PCR reads. Of 300,000 or so distinct CDR3 sequences in the sample, roughly 15% are singletons; the top ten hold 12%. This clonotype was found many times. What it recognizes is unknown. Germline lookup yields CDR1 MNHEY and CDR2 SMNVEV (reference sequence). The trim removed 7 bases at V and 6 bases at J, leaving 5 bases unmatched. The CDR3 has 13 amino acids.

The specimen was peripheral blood. This sequence joins TRBV27 and TRBJ2-5; the match to TRBD1 covers 10 bases. The receptor was derived from an adult man with Graves' ophthalmopathy. The CDR3 protein is CASTGQGMQTQYF. CDR3 DNA sequence: TGTGCCAGCACGGGACAGGGGATGCAGACCCAGTACTTC.